The 5 T cell receptor beta chains reported below all come from one sample, sequenced in a study of beta chain features in type 1 diabetes. Regarding the study as a whole: Among patients with Type 1 diabetes, TCRB CDR3s were moderately but significantly shorter in every one of the four CD4+ subsets.

Sequencing targeted expressed TCRB transcripts, as all isolated RNA had been reverse transcribed. The assay was immunoSEQ multiplex PCR, and TCRdb's table has in-frame clones only and misses some. The sample contains around 300,000 clones, 15% of which appear only once. Their cognate antigens are unknown. The sequenced sample consisted of naive CD4+ T cells from blood. These receptors were taken from a man between 18 and 35 years old with type 1 diabetes.

This clone was observed a handful of times. J is TRBJ2-5 and V is TRBV30; possible D gene TRBD2, 6 bases. This CDR3 comprises 12 residues. In germline, CDR1 is GTSNPN, CDR2 SVGIG (reference sequence). V was cut by 5 bases and J by 4 bases, with 11 bases left in between. The CDR3 reads CAWETRSETQYF. Here the CDR3 DNA reads TGTGCCTGGGAGACTAGGTCAGAGACCCAGTACTTC.

This clone was seen more than once but under ten times. The rearrangement links TRBV18 to TRBJ2-7; D gene uncertain. V was shortened by 0 bases and J by 5 bases, with 11 bases between the two germline ends. Germline V gene lookup returns CDR1 KGHSH and CDR2 LQKENI. The CDR3 totals 14 residues. CDR3 amino acids: CASSPPHYRDEQYF. DNA of the CDR3: TGTGCCAGCTCACCACCTCACTATCGGGACGAGCAGTACTTC.

This clone was observed a handful of times. The rearrangement links TRBV7-9 to TRBJ2-1; 8 nucleotides line up with TRBD2. Germline V gene sequence: CDR1 SEHNR, CDR2 FQNEAQ (reference sequence). The CDR3 loop spans 15 amino acids. With 5 bases clipped from V and 13 bases from J, the junction kept 16 bases outside the gene matches. CDR3 sequence (DNA): TGTGCCAGCAGCCCACTCGAGGGAAGCGGGAGATTACAGTTCTTC. Protein product: CASSPLEGSGRLQFF.

The rearrangement joins TRBV7-2 to TRBJ2-3; a possible D gene is TRBD2 (6 bases). The germline CDR1 and CDR2 sequences are SGHTA and FQGNSA. With 9 bases removed from V and 4 bases from J, the gap between germline ends came to 14 bases. This CDR3 is built from 13 residues. The CDR3, as DNA: TGTGCCAGTCGGGGCGGGGCGGCAGATACGCAGTATTTT. It encodes CASRGGAADTQYF.

The chain recombines TRBV4-1 with TRBJ1-6; no clear D gene. From germline, CDR1 is MGHRA and CDR2 YSYEKL. The CDR3 is made up of 15 amino acids. Trimming left V 3 bases short and J 7 bases short, with 13 bases between. The CDR3 sequence: CASSQRRQRNSPLHF. The CDR3 DNA follows: TGCGCCAGCAGCCAGCGGCGGCAGAGGAATTCACCCCTCCACTTT.